The next 19 T cell receptor beta chains were all read from a single sample in a study of T cell clonality in common variable immunodeficiency. Libraries were prepared by immunoSEQ multiplex PCR; TCRdb keeps only in-frame clonotypes and omits some of them. The sample shows 52,000 or so clones, none of them appearing just once. Material: peripheral blood mononuclear cells. These receptors all stem from a person aged 18 to 70 in good health.

This clone was found many times. The read terminates 3 residues before the CDR3 end, so the remaining end is supplied by the germline J gene. The gene calls are TRBV28 and TRBJ1-3; possibly TRBD1 for D (5 bases). V was shortened by 4 bases and J by 4 bases, with 14 bases between the two germline ends. The CDR3 runs 15 residues. Germline V gives CDR1 MDHEN, CDR2 SYDVKM. The covered CDR3 bases are TGTGCCAGCAGTTCCGGACATTCGGAGGGAAACACC. Its protein product is CASSSGHSEGNT. The CDR3, in full, reads CASSSGHSEGNTIYF.

This clone occurred many times. The CDR3 end lies 3 residues beyond the end of the read and is filled in from the germline J gene. The rearrangement uses TRBV19 and TRBJ2-3; 10 bases are a match to TRBD2. V dropped 5 bases and J dropped 4; count of bases not matched to a gene: 15. This CDR3 has 18 amino acids. Per germline, CDR1 LNHDA and CDR2 SQIVND (reference sequence). Partial CDR3 DNA: TGTGCCAGTAGTCCCCTCTCCACTAGCGGGGTGGCGTCAGATACG. It is translated as CASSPLSTSGVASDT. The full-length CDR3 reads as CASSPLSTSGVASDTQYF. Full variable domain (outside the CDR3, taken from reference TRBV19 and TRBJ2-3): DGGITQSPKYLFRKEGQNVTLSCEQNLNHDAMYWYRQDPGQGLRLIYYSQIVNDFQKGDIAEGYSVSREKKESFPLTVTSAQKNPTAFYLCASSPLSTSGVASDTQYFGPGTRLTVL.

There are many counts of this clone. The read is 3 residues too short to cover the CDR3 end, so that end is filled in from the germline J gene. This sequence joins TRBV6-4 and TRBJ1-2; the D is unclear. The CDR3 has 13 amino acids. Germline lookup yields CDR1 MRHNA and CDR2 SNTAGT. V lost 1 base and J 7 bases, leaving 10 bases between the germline ends. CDR3 DNA (partial): TGTGCCAGCAGTGACTTCGGGGAATCTGGC. Encoded protein: CASSDFGESG. The CDR3, in full, reads CASSDFGESGYTF.

This clone was picked up many times. CDR3 bases read: TGCGCCAGCAGCAGGGGCACAGATACG. Protein sequence: CASSRGTDT. The full CDR3 is CASSRGTDTQYF. The V gene is TRBV5-1, the J gene TRBJ2-3; D is unclear. The read is 3 residues too short to cover the CDR3 end, so that end is filled in from the germline J gene. The CDR3 contains 12 residues. CDR1 and CDR2 (germline): SGHRS, YFSETQ. V dropped 4 bases and J dropped 1 base, with 4 bases sitting between them.

At least ten counts were recorded for this clone. The CDR3 end is not reached by the read, which stops 3 residues before it; the germline J gene fills it in. The V call is TRBV9, the J call TRBJ2-7; TRBD2 matches 7 bases. Germline-derived CDR1 and CDR2 are SGDLS and YYNGEE. With 4 bases clipped from V and 2 bases from J, the junction kept 3 bases outside the gene matches. This CDR3 has 13 residues. CDR3 bases read: TGTGCCAGCAGCATAAGCGGGACCTACGAG. It yields the protein CASSISGTYE. The complete CDR3 reads CASSISGTYEQYF.

This clone showed up many times. The read terminates 3 residues before the CDR3 end, so the remaining end is supplied by the germline J gene. The chain has TRBV6-1 and TRBJ1-6; D unclear. Germline CDR1 is MNHNS and CDR2 is SASEGT. This CDR3 has 14 amino acids. Trimming removed 0 bases from V and 8 bases from J, with 8 bases in between. The CDR3 loop is CASSEALPYSPLHF. The sequenced part of the CDR3 DNA is TGTGCCAGCAGTGAAGCACTACCCTATTCACCC.

This clone was counted ten times or more. Sequencing ends 3 residues short of the CDR3 end; the germline J gene provides the rest. This chain joins TRBV20-1 and TRBJ2-1, with TRBD2 matching over 8 bases. In germline, CDR1 is DFQATT, CDR2 SNEGSKA (reference sequence). The CDR3 is 15 residues long. The junction had 7 bases not matched to a gene; V was cut back by 0 bases and J by 6 bases. The CDR3 bases that were read are TGCAGTGCTAGAGATTTCCAGCGGGAGACCAATGAG. Encoded protein: CSARDFQRETNE. The whole CDR3 is CSARDFQRETNEQFF.

This clone has ten or more counts. The CDR3 end is not reached by the read, which stops 3 residues before it; the germline J gene fills it in. This sequence joins TRBV2 and TRBJ2-5; D remains unclear. CDR1 is SNHLY, CDR2 FYNNEI, per germline. V lost 4 bases and J lost 3, with 6 bases in between. There are 12 residues in the CDR3. CDR3 region: CASSVTEETQYF. The sequenced part of the CDR3 DNA is TGTGCCAGCAGTGTCACAGAAGAGACC.

This clone was counted many times. The CDR3 end falls 3 residues outside the read, so it is completed with the germline J gene. The chain links TRBV19 to TRBJ1-5, with D unresolved. The germline CDR1 and CDR2 sequences are LNHDA and SQIVND (reference sequence). The CDR3 contains 14 residues. V dropped 8 bases and J dropped 5 bases, with 16 bases sitting between them. The CDR3 here is CASVGLDKDQPQHF. Incomplete CDR3 DNA: TGTGCCAGTGTTGGGCTCGACAAAGATCAGCCC.

In its sample, this clone was seen many times. The read terminates 3 residues before the CDR3 end, so the remaining end is supplied by the germline J gene. V is TRBV18 and J is TRBJ2-3; 9 bases are shared with TRBD1. The length of the CDR3 is 15 residues. Trimming at V came to 4 bases and at J to 0 bases, leaving 2 bases not matched to a gene. Germline CDR1 KGHSH, CDR2 LQKENI. The CDR3 bases that were read are TGTGCCAGCTCACAGGGGACAGGGAGCACAGATACG. It yields the protein CASSQGTGSTDT. The entire CDR3 protein reads CASSQGTGSTDTQYF.

Ten or more counts support this clone. The CDR3 loop is CASSLFSGDRVTGELFF. The sequenced part of the CDR3 DNA is TGTGCCAGCAGTTTATTTTCCGGGGACAGAGTCACCGGGGAG. The chain combines TRBV28 with TRBJ2-2; TRBD1 aligns across 7 bases. The read terminates 3 residues before the CDR3 end, so the remaining end is supplied by the germline J gene. V shed 1 base and J 4 bases; nucleotides not matched to a gene: 9. Germline CDR1 reads MDHEN; CDR2 reads SYDVKM. The length of the CDR3 is 17 residues.

This clone occurred a few times. The read terminates 3 residues before the CDR3 end, so the remaining end is supplied by the germline J gene. This sequence joins TRBV7-2 and TRBJ2-5, with TRBD1 matching 8 bases. Losses at the gene ends were 2 bases for V and 4 bases for J; bases not matched to a gene: 6. The germline V gene encodes CDR1 SGHTA and CDR2 FQGNSA. CDR3 length: 15 residues. The CDR3: CASSLRQGYAETQYF. The part of the CDR3 DNA that was read is TGTGCCAGCAGCTTACGACAGGGGTACGCAGAGACC.

This clone has a count of ten or more. The missing CDR3 end, 3 residues past where the read stops, is filled in from the germline J gene. The rearrangement links TRBV20-1 to TRBJ1-6; TRBD1 aligns across 7 bases. Germline CDR1 DFQATT, CDR2 SNEGSKA (reference sequence). The CDR3 length is 13 residues. The V segment lost 7 bases and the J segment 8 bases; nucleotides outside the gene matches: 8. The CDR3 protein is CSGRYRGDSPLHF. The covered CDR3 bases are TGCAGTGGGCGGTACAGGGGAGATTCACCC.

There are many counts of this clone. The read terminates 3 residues before the CDR3 end, so the remaining end is supplied by the germline J gene. The rearrangement joins TRBV20-1 to TRBJ1-6; no definite D call. The V end was cut by 3 bases, the J end by 9 bases, with 24 bases between. The CDR3 runs 17 residues. Germline-derived CDR1 and CDR2 are DFQATT and SNEGSKA (reference sequence). CDR3 sequence: CSARTRLSGSQGSPLHF. CDR3 DNA (partial): TGCAGTGCTAGGACCAGGCTGAGCGGGAGTCAAGGTTCACCC.

This clone was detected many times. The CDR3 goes on 3 residues after the read ends, and that part is filled in from the germline J gene. The chain recombines TRBV19 with TRBJ2-3; possibly TRBD2 for D (5 bases). Germline V lookup: CDR1 LNHDA, CDR2 SQIVND (reference sequence). CDR3 length: 16 amino acids. The V end was cut by 9 bases, the J end by 2 bases, with 21 bases between. The CDR3 bases that were read are TGTGCCAGCAGCCCAATCGACGGGGATTACACAGATACG. Amino acid sequence: CASSPIDGDYTDT. The full-length CDR3 reads as CASSPIDGDYTDTQYF.

This clone was seen ten or more times. The read gets to within 3 residues of the CDR3 end, and the germline J gene fills in the rest. The gene calls are TRBV5-6 and TRBJ2-2; TRBD1 agrees at 7 bases. Germline values: CDR1 SGHDT, CDR2 YYEEEE. The length of the CDR3 is 15 residues. CDR3 DNA, as far as it was read: TGTGCCAGCAGCTCTACAGGGGTGATAAATGAAAAG. This codes for CASSSTGVINEK. The CDR3, in full, reads CASSSTGVINEKLFF.

This clone was counted at least ten times. The read gets to within 3 residues of the CDR3 end, and the germline J gene fills in the rest. V and J are TRBV11-2 and TRBJ2-1; tentatively, D is TRBD2 (5 bases). Per the germline V gene, CDR1 is SGHAT and CDR2 is FQNNGV. Trimming cost V 4 bases and J 5 bases, with 6 bases left between them. The CDR3 consists of 12 residues. CDR3 DNA, as far as it was read: TGTGCCAGCAGCTCCGGGGACAATGAG. Amino acids: CASSSGDNE. The CDR3 in full is CASSSGDNEQFF.

This clone was found many times. A read error may produce the germline difference seen at one junction end. The CDR3 goes on 3 residues after the read ends, and that part is filled in from the germline J gene. The chain employs TRBV4-2 and TRBJ1-1; D is possibly TRBD1 (6 bases). Germline V gene lookup returns CDR1 LGHNA and CDR2 YNFKEQ. The CDR3 is 13 amino acids. CDR3 region: CASSQETGTEAFF. The sequenced part of the CDR3 DNA is TGCGCCAGCAGCCAGGAGACAGGCACTGAA.

This clone was seen ten or more times. The CDR3 end lies 3 residues beyond the end of the read and is filled in from the germline J gene. The V and J genes are TRBV5-1 and TRBJ2-2; 8 bases fit TRBD2. V trimming: 4 bases; J trimming: 2 bases; junction bases outside the gene matches: 13. Per the germline V gene, CDR1 is SGHRS and CDR2 is YFSETQ. This CDR3 has 18 amino acids. The CDR3 spells CASSKNPGGGLNTGELFF. The CDR3 DNA, read in part, is TGCGCCAGCAGCAAAAACCCCGGGGGGGGGCTAAACACCGGGGAG.